This T cell receptor beta chain is drawn from a study of T cells after yellow fever vaccination. This clonotype was picked up many times. What it recognizes is unknown. Study results and limitations: After the booster, approximately 96% of CD4 and roughly nine tenths of CD8 primary-response clones were re-detected.

V lost 5 bases, J lost 3 bases, and 5 bases stayed unmatched. This CDR3 has 14 residues. Template-switching 5'RACE yielded the TCR cDNA; a universal primer site and UMIs were added in the process. MiXCR was run by TCRdb on the 5' RACE reads, yielding one entry per CDR3 protein. The repertoire holds 310,000 or so distinct CDR3 sequences, 6.5% to 8.5% seen once, with 15% to 20% in the top ten. This clonotype originated in a man younger than 35 who received the YFV17D yellow fever vaccine. The input for sequencing was PBMCs, taken about 41 days after the first yellow fever vaccination. This sequence joins TRBV12-3 or TRBV12-4 and TRBJ2-7, with 9 positions matching TRBD2. The chain's CDR3 is CASSRSGGIYEQYF. The CDR3 DNA is TGTGCCAGCAGTCGCAGCGGGGGGATCTACGAGCAGTACTTC.